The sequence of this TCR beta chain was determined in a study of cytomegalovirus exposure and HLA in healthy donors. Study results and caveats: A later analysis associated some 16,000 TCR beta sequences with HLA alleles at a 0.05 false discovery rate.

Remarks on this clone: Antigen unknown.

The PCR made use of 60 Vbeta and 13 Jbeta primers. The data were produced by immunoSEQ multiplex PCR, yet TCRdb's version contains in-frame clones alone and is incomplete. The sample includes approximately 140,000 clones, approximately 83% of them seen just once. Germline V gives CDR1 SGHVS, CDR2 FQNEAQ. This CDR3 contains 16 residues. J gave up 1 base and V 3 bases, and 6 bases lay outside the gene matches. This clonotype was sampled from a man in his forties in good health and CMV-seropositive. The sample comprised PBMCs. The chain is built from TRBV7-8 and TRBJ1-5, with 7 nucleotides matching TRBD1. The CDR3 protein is CASSLDRRKSNQPQHF. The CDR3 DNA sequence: TGTGCCAGCAGCTTGGACAGGAGGAAGAGCAATCAGCCCCAGCATTTT.